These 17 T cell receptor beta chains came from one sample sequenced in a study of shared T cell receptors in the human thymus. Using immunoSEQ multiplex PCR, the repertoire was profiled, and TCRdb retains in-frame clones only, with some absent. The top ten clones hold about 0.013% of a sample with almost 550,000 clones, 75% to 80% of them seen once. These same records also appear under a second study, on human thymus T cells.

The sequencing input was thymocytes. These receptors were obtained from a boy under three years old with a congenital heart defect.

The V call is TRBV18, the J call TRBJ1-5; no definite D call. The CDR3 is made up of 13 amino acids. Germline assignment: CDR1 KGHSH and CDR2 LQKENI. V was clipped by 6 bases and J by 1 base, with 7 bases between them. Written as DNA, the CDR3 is TGTGCCAGCTCCGGGTCCAGCAATCAGCCCCAGCATTTT. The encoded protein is CASSGSSNQPQHF. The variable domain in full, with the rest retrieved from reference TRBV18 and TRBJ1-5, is NAGVMQNPRHLVRRRGQEARLRCSPMKGHSHVYWYRQLPEEGLKFMVYLQKENIIDESGMPKERFSAEFPKEGPSILRIQQVVRGDSAAYFCASSGSSNQPQHFGDGTRLSIL.

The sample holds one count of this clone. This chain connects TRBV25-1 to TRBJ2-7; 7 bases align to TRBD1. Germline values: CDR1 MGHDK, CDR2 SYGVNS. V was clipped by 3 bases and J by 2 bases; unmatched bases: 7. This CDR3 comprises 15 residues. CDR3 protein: CASSDTGADTYEQYF. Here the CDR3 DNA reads TGTGCCAGCAGTGACACAGGGGCCGACACCTACGAGCAGTACTTC.

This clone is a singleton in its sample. The CDR3 DNA sequence: TGTGCCAGCAGCTGCCTCGGCGGAAGCTCCTACAATGAGCAGTTCTTC. It translates to CASSCLGGSSYNEQFF. The chain employs TRBV7-2 and TRBJ2-1; no definite D call. The CDR3 is 16 residues long. V lost 4 bases to trimming and J lost 0 bases, with 13 bases between them. In germline, CDR1 is SGHTA, CDR2 FQGNSA. The whole variable domain, remainder taken from reference TRBV7-2 and TRBJ2-1, is GAGVSQSPSNKVTEKGKDVELRCDPISGHTALYWYRQSLGQGLEFLIYFQGNSAPDKSGLPSDRFSAERTGGSVSTLTIQRTQQEDSAVYLCASSCLGGSSYNEQFFGPGTRLTVL.

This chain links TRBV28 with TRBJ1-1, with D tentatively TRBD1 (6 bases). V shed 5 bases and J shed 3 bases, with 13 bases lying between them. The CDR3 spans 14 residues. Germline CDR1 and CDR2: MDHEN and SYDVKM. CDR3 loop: CASSLGQGHTEAFF. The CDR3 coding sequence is TGTGCCAGCAGTCTCGGTCAGGGGCACACTGAAGCTTTCTTT.

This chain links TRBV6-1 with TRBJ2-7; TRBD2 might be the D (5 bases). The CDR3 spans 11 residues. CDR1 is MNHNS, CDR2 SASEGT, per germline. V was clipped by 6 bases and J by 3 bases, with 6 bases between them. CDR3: CASSRDYEQYF. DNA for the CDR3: TGTGCCAGCAGCCGGGACTACGAGCAGTACTTC.

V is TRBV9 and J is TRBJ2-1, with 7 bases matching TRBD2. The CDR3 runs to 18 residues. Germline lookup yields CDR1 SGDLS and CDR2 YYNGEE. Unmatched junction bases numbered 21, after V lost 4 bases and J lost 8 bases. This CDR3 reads CASSTPGGVAGLVDEQFF. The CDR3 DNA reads TGTGCCAGCAGCACCCCTGGGGGGGTAGCGGGCCTAGTCGATGAGCAGTTCTTC.

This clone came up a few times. CDR3 nucleotide sequence: TGTGCCATCAGTGAGCGCGGGGCAGGGCACGAGCAGTACTTC. Translation: CAISERGAGHEQYF. The chain links TRBV10-3 to TRBJ2-7, with D tentatively TRBD2 (6 bases). Trimming removed 2 bases from V and 5 bases from J, with 13 bases in between. The CDR3 length is 14 residues. Germline V lookup: CDR1 ENHRY, CDR2 SYGVKD.

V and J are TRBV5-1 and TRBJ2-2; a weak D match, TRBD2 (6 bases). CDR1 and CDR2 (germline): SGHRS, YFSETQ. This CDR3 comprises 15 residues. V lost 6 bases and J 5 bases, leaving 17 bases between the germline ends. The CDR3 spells CASTVEGRGTGELFF. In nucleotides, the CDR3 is TGCGCCAGCACCGTGGAGGGAAGAGGGACCGGGGAGCTGTTTTTT.

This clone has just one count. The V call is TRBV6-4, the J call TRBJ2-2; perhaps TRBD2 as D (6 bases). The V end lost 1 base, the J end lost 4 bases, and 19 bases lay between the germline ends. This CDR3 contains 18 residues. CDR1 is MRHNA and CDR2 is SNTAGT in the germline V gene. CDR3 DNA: TGTGCCAGCAGTGACTGGGACGGGAGCCACCCAGGCACCGGGGAGCTGTTTTTT. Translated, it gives CASSDWDGSHPGTGELFF.

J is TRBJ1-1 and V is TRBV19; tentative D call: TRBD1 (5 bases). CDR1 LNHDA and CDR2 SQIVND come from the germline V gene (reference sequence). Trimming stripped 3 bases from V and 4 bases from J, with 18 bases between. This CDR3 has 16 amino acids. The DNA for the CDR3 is TGTGCCAGTAGTATTACGAGTGGGTGGGGACTCACTGAAGCTTTCTTT. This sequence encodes CASSITSGWGLTEAFF.

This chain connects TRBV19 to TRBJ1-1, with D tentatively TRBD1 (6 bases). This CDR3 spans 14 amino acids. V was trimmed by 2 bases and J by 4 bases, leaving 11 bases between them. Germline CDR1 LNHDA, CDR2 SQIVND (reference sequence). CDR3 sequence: CASSISQGTTEAFF. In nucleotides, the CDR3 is TGTGCCAGTAGTATAAGTCAGGGGACCACTGAAGCTTTCTTT.

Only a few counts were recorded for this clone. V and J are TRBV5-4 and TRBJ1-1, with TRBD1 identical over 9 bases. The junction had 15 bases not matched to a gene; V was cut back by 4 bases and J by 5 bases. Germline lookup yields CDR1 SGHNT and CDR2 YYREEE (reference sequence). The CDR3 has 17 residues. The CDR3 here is CASSPGTGNVLGTEAFF. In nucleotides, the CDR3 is TGTGCCAGCAGCCCCGGGACAGGGAATGTTTTGGGGACTGAAGCTTTCTTT.

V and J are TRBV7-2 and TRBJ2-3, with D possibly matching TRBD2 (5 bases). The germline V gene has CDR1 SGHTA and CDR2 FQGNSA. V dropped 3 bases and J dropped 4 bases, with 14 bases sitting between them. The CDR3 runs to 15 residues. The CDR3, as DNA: TGTGCCAGCAGCTTCAGCAAGCGGTTACCAGATACGCAGTATTTT. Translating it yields CASSFSKRLPDTQYF.

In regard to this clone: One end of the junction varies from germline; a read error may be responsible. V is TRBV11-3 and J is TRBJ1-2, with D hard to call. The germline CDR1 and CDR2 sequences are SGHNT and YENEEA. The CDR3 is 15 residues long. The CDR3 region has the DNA TGTGCCAGCAGCCAAAACTTTCTAGCACGGCTGTCCAGGAGGTTC. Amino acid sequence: CASSQNFLARLSRRF.

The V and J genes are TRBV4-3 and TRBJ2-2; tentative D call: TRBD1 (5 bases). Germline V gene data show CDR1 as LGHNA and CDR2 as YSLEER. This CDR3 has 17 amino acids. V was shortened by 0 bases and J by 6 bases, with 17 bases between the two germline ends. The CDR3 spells CASSQDRPGLQAGELFF. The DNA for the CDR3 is TGCGCCAGCAGCCAAGATCGGCCAGGGCTTCAGGCCGGGGAGCTGTTTTTT.

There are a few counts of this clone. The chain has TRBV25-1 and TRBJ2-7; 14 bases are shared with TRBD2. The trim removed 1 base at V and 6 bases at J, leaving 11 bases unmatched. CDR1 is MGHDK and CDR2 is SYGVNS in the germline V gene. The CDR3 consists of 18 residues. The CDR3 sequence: CASSELTGTSGSRLEQYF. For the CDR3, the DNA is TGTGCCAGCAGTGAATTGACCGGGACTAGCGGGAGTAGGCTCGAGCAGTACTTC.

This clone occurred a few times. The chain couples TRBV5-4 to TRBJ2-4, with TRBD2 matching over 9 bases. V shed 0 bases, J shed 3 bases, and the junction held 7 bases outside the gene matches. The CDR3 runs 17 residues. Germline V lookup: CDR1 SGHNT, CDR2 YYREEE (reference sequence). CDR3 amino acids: CASSLGGAGGVKNIQYF. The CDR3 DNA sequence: TGTGCCAGCAGCTTGGGAGGCGCGGGAGGGGTCAAAAACATTCAGTACTTC. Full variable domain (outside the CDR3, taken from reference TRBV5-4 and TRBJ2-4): ETGVTQSPTHLIKTRGQQVTLRCSSQSGHNTVSWYQQALGQGPQFIFQYYREEENGRGNFPPRFSGLQFPNYSSELNVNALELDDSALYLCASSLGGAGGVKNIQYFGAGTRLSVL.